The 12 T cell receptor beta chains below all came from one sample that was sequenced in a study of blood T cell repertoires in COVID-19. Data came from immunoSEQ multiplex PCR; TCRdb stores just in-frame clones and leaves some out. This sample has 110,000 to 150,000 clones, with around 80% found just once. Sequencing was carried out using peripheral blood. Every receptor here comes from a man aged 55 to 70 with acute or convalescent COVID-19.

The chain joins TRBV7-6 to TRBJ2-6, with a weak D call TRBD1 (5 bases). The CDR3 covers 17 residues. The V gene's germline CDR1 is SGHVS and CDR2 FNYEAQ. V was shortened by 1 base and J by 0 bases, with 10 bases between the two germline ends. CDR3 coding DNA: TGTGCCAGCAGCTTAGGCCAGGGAATCTCTGGGGCCAACGTCCTGACTTTC. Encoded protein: CASSLGQGISGANVLTF.

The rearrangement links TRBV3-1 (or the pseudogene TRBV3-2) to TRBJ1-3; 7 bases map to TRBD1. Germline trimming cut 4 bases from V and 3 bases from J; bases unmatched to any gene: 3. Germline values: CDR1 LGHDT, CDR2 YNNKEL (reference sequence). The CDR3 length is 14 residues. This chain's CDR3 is CASSLGGDGNTIYF. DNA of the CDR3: TGTGCCAGCAGCCTAGGGGGCGATGGAAACACCATATATTTT.

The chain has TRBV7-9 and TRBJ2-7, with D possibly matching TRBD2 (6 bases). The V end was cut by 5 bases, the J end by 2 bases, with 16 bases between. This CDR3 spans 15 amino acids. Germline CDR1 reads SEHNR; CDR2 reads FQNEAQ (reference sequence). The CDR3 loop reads CASSQYPGDTYEQYF. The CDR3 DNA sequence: TGTGCCAGCAGCCAATACCCGGGAGATACCTACGAGCAGTACTTC.

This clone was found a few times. CDR3 sequence: CASSPGTGYNEQYF. The DNA of the CDR3 is TGTGCCAGCAGCCCGGGGACAGGGTACAACGAGCAGTACTTC. The chain carries TRBV7-2 and TRBJ2-7; TRBD1 agrees at 9 bases. The CDR3 covers 14 residues. The trim removed 5 bases at V and 5 bases at J, leaving 7 bases unmatched. Germline values: CDR1 SGHTA, CDR2 FQGNSA.

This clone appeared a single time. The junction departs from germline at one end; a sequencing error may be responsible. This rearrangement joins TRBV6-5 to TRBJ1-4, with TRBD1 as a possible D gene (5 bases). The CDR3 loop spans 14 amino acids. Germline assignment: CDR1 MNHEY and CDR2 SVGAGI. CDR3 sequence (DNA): TGTGCCAGCAGTTACCAGGACACGAATGAAAAGCTGTTTTTT. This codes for CASSYQDTNEKLFF.

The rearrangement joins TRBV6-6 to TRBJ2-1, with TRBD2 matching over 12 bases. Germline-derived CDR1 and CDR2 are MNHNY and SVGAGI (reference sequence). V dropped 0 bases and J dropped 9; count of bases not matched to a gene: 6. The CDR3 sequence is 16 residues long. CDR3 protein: CASSYSASGRVGEQFF. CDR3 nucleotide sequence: TGTGCCAGCAGTTACTCCGCTAGCGGGAGGGTAGGTGAGCAGTTCTTC.

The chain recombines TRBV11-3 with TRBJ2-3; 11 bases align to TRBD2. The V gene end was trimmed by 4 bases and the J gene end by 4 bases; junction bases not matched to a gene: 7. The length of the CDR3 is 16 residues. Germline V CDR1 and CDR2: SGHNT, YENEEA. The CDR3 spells CASSSLAGGPSDTQYF. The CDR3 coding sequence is TGTGCCAGCAGCTCTTTAGCGGGAGGGCCCTCAGATACGCAGTATTTT.

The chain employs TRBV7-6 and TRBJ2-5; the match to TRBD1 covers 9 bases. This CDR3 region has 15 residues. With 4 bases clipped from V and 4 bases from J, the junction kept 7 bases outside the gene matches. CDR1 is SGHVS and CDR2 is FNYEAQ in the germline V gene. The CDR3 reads CASSSQTGGAETQYF. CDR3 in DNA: TGTGCCAGCAGCTCACAAACAGGGGGCGCAGAGACCCAGTACTTC. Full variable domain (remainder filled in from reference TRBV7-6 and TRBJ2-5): GAGVSQSPRYKVTKRGQDVALRCDPISGHVSLYWYRQALGQGPEFLTYFNYEAQQDKSGLPNDRFSAERPEGSISTLTIQRTEQRDSAMYRCASSSQTGGAETQYFGPGTRLLVL.

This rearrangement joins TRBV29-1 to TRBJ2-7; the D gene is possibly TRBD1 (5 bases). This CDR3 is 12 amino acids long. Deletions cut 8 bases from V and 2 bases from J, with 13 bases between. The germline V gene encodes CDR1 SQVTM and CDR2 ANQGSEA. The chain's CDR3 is CSTQQDPYEQYF. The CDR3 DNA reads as TGCAGCACCCAACAGGATCCCTACGAGCAGTACTTC.

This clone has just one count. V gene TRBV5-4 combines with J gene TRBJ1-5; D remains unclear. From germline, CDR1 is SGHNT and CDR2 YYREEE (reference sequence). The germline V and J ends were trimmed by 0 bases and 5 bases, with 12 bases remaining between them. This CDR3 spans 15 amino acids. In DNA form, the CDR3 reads TGTGCCAGCAGCTTGGGGCCCTACGGAGATCAGCCCCAGCATTTT. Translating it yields CASSLGPYGDQPQHF.

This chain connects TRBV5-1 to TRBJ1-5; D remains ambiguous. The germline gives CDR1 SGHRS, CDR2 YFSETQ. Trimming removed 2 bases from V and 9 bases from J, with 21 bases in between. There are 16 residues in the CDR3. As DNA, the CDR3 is TGCGCCAGCAGCTTCGAAGGCTTCAGCGAGGGAATGCCCCAGCATTTT. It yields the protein CASSFEGFSEGMPQHF.

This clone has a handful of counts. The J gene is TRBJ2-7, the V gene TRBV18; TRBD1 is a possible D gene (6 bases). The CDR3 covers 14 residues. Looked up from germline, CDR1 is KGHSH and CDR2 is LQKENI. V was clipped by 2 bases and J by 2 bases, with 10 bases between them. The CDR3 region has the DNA TGTGCCAGCTCACCAGGGACAACCGCCTACGAGCAGTACTTC. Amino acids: CASSPGTTAYEQYF.